This T cell receptor beta chain is from a study of cytomegalovirus exposure and HLA in healthy donors. Study-wide findings and caveats: That first-cohort TCR clusters tended to co-occur in the 120 or so validation repertoires was found in a later analysis. Listed as cytomegalovirus-associated were 150 or so TCR beta chains.

The CDR3 length is 13 residues. The V and J ends lost 10 bases and 9 bases respectively, with 16 bases between them. Germline V lookup: CDR1 MDHEN, CDR2 SYDVKM. Measured with immunoSEQ multiplex PCR; TCRdb has only the in-frame clones, and not every one. The repertoire holds around 190,000 clones, with about 85% as singletons. On this clone: Its specificity is not known.

Sequences were obtained from PBMCs. This TCR came from a young man in good health and CMV-seropositive. This sequence joins TRBV28 and TRBJ1-6; a weak D match, TRBD1 (6 bases). CDR3 nucleotide sequence: TGTGCCACCAAAAAGGGGGAGCGTTCACCCCTCCACTTT. The encoded protein is CATKKGERSPLHF. The variable domain in full, with the rest retrieved from reference TRBV28 and TRBJ1-6, is DVKVTQSSRYLVKRTGEKVFLECVQDMDHENMFWYRQDPGLGLRLIYFSYDVKMKEKGDIPEGYSVSREKKERFSLILESASTNQTSMYLCATKKGERSPLHFGNGTRLTVT.